Given below is one TCR beta chain in context. This clone was counted between two and nine times. The target of this receptor is not known. The sample holds no much larger clone one base away, and base qualities are not on file. Each donor gave one peripheral blood draw, averaging about 100 mL, which was collected into heparinised tubes. A BD FACSAria II and a panel including CD45RO, CCR7, CD25, CD127, CD95 and CD27 were used to sort naive, central memory, regulatory and stem cell-like memory CD4+ T cells. All sorted populations exceeded 95% purity. PBMCs were isolated right away by Lymphoprep density gradient centrifugation and were stained directly, without culture. So that batch effects would be minimized, each experiment stained and sorted samples in pairs, pairing one healthy donor with one patient. The data were taken from a study of beta chain features in type 1 diabetes (dated by TCRdb to the late 2010s). About the study as a whole: Mean age, gender distribution, total cell number and subset yield were not different between patients and healthy donors. A total of some 100,000,000 sorted cells were examined across all samples, and the number of cells per subset was strongly correlated with RNA yield. The study compared TCRB repertoires of sorted circulating CD4+ T cell subsets between recently diagnosed type 1 diabetes patients and matched healthy donors. Regulatory and stem cell-like memory subsets were obtained from only 8 patients and roughly 8 healthy donors, while naive and central memory subsets were obtained from all 30 or so donors.

The cysteine opens and the phenylalanine closes a CDR3 of 13 amino acids. The kept DNA is CDR3 alone, 39 bases in frame from the first base. CDR1 and CDR2 were assigned from the germline V gene as SGDLS and YYNGEE. Cut back by 4 bases and 7 bases, the V and J ends lie 12 bases apart. The entire isolated RNA was reverse transcribed using the High Capacity cDNA Reverse Transcription Kit, and thus expressed TCRB transcripts were sequenced. Deep immunoSEQ sequencing was performed on naive, central memory and regulatory T cell samples, with an average of roughly 3.5 million total reads per sample. Sorted cells were lysed in RLT buffer and RNA was extracted with DNase-treated RNeasy Micro or Mini kits, depending on cell number. To prevent cross-contamination, every cell subset was processed on its own, while patient and healthy donor samples were processed together. The immunoSEQ multiplex PCR was used to amplify TCRB sequences from cDNA, yielding 87-bp fragments that span the CDR3 region. Amplicons were sequenced on the Illumina HiSeq platform. The paper's data handling went like this. Synthetic template baselines were used to correct PCR bias computationally, reads within Hamming distance 2 were collapsed together, and singletons that could not be merged were discarded. Reads were aligned to IMGT to assign V, D and J genes, CDR3 length, and insertions or deletions at six rearrangement sites. Within each subset, clonotype counts were normalized to sorted cell number, after which true diversity and Gini coefficients were computed with the tcR R package. The overlap coefficient, calculated on TCRB nucleotide sequences, was used to quantify repertoire sharing. TCRdb stores this immuneACCESS table with in-frame sequences only. Part of the clones is absent; in the studies checked, under half of the shortfall reflects unresolved V genes, and no reason is known for the rest. V and J calls plus clone size are reproduced from that table; the DNA served to infer D and trimming. The table for this sample lists 100,000 to 150,000 clones; 15% to 20% of them were counted only once. 2.6% of the sample is taken by the ten largest.

Paper-wide results and their limitations: The naive, central memory and regulatory TCRB repertoires appeared to resemble one another more closely among patients than among healthy donors. HLA sub-analyses involved small numbers of individuals, so any influence of HLA type on TCRB rearrangement remained unresolved. At VDJ recombination sites, type 1 diabetes patients had fewer insertions and more deleted nucleotides, which implies abnormalities in thymic rearrangement. Type 1 diabetes patients showed a moderate but significant shortening of TCRB CDR3 length in all four CD4+ subsets. Because cDNA was sequenced instead of genomic DNA, activated cells with high expression could be over-represented, although the groups did not differ in activation or CD3 levels. Shorter templates might have been favored by PCR, but patient and control samples were amplified and corrected together, so both groups would have been affected equally by any skew.

The rearranged segments are TRBV9 and TRBJ2-1, with the D call perhaps TRBD1 or TRBD2, as 6 bases match in each case. The sequenced sample consisted of central memory CD4+ T cells from blood. This clonotype was obtained from a man in his late teens or twenties with type 1 diabetes. The nucleotides are TGTGCCAGCAGCAAGAGGGGGGCAAATGAGCAGTTCTTC. It encodes CASSKRGANEQFF. The CDR3, completed at both ends by the reference TRBV9 and TRBJ2-1 genes, gives the full variable domain DSGVTQTPKHLITATGQRVTLRCSPRSGDLSVYWYQQSLDQGLQFLIQYYNGEERAKGNILERFSAQQFPDLHSELNLSSLELGDSALYFCASSKRGANEQFFGPGTRLTVL.